The T cell receptor beta chain described here comes from a study of blood T cell repertoires in COVID-19. Study at large: Donors in the United States, Italy and Spain gave samples during acute or convalescent COVID-19. In each case, the material was cDNA or gDNA derived from T cells, B-cell-depleted T cells, or PBMCs.

The CDR3 runs to 16 residues. J lost 1 base, V lost 0 bases, and 3 bases had no gene match. Germline V gene data show CDR1 as SGDLS and CDR2 as YYNGEE. As originally analysed: Amplification of reference gene primers was used by the study to estimate nucleated cell counts. Sequencing used immunoSEQ multiplex PCR; TCRdb keeps in-frame clones, though not all of them. D and trimming were read from the DNA, whereas the V and J calls and clone size are those reported in that table. The sample carries a few hundred thousand clones, about 91% recorded once. This rearrangement joins TRBV9 to TRBJ2-3, with TRBD2 matching 9 bases. The clonotype comes from a woman in her sixties with acute or convalescent COVID-19. Sample: peripheral blood. CDR3 DNA sequence: TGTGCCAGCAGCGTAGCTCCTAGCGGGGGCACAGATACGCAGTATTTT. It encodes CASSVAPSGGTDTQYF.